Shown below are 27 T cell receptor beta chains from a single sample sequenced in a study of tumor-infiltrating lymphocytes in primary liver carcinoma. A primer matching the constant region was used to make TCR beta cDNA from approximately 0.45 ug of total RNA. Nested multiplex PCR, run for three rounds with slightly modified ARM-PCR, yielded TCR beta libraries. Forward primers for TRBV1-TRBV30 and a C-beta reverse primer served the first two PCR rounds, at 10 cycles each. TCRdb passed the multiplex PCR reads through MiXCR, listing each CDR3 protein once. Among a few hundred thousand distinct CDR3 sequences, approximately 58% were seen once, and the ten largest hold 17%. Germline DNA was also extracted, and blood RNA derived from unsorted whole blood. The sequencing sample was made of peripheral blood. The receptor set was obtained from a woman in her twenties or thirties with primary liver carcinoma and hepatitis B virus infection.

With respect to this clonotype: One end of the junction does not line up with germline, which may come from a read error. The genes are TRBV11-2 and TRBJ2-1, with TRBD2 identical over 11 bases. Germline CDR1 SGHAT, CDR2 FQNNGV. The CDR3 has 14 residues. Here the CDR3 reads CGSKTSGIYNEQFF. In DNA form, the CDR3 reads TGTGGCAGCAAGACTAGCGGGATCTACAATGAGCAGTTCTTC.

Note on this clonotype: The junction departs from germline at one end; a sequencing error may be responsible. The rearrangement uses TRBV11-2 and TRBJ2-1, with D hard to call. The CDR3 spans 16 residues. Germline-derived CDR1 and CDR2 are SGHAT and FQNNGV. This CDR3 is CANSLDMGGGGNEQFF. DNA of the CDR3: TGCGCCAACAGCTTAGATATGGGCGGTGGTGGCAATGAGCAGTTCTTC.

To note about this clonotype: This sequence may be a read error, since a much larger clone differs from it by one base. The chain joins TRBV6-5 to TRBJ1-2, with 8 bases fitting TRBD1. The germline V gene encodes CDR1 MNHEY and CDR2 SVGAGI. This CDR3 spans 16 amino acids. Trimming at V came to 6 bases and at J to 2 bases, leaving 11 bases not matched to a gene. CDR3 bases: TGTGCCAGCAGCTCCCGGACAGGGAGAGTAAACTATGGCTACACCTTC. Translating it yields CASSSRTGRVNYGYTF.

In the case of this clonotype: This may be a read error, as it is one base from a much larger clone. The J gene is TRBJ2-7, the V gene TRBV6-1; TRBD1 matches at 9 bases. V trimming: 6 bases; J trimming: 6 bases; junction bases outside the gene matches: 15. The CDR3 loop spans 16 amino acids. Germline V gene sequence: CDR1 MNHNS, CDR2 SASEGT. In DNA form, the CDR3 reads TGTGCCAGCAGGACTCCCGGGACAGGGTCTTCGGGCGAGCAGTACTTC. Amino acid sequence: CASRTPGTGSSGEQYF.

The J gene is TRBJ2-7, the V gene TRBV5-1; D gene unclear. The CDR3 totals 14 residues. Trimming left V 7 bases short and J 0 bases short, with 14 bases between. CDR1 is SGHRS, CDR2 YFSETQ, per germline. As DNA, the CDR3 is TGCGCCAGCCGAGACGGTTCTAGCTCCTACGAGCAGTACTTC. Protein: CASRDGSSSYEQYF.

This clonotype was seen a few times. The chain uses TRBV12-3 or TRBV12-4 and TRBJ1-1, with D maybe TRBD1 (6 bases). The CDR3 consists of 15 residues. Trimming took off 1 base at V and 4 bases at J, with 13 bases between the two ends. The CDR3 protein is CASSLERTGSTEAFF. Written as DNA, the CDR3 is TGTGCCAGCAGTTTAGAGCGAACAGGGAGCACTGAAGCTTTCTTT.

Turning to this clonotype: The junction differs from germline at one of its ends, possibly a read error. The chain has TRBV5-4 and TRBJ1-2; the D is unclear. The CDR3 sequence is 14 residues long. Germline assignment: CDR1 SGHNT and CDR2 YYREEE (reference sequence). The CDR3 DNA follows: TGTGCCGGCAGCTTGGCCGGTCAACACTATGGCTACACCTTC. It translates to CAGSLAGQHYGYTF.

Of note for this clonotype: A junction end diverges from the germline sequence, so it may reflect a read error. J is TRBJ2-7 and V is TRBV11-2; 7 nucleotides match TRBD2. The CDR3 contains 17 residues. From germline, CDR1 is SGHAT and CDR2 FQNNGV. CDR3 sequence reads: CTSSLVGSGLSSCEQYF. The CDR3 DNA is TGTACCAGCAGCTTAGTAGGTAGCGGGTTGAGCTCCTGCGAGCAGTACTTC.

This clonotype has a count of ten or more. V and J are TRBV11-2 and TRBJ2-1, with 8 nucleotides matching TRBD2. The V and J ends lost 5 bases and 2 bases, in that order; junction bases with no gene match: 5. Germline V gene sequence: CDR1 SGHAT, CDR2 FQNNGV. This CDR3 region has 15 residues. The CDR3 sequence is CASSDPGLAYNEQFF. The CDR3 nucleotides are TGTGCCAGCAGCGATCCGGGACTAGCCTACAATGAGCAGTTCTTC.

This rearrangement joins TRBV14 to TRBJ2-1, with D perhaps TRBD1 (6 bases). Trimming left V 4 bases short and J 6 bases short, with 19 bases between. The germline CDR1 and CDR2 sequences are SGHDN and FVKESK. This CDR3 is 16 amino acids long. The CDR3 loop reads CASSLIGQLTLNEQFF. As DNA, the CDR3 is TGTGCCAGCAGCCTTATCGGACAGTTAACCCTCAATGAGCAGTTCTTC.

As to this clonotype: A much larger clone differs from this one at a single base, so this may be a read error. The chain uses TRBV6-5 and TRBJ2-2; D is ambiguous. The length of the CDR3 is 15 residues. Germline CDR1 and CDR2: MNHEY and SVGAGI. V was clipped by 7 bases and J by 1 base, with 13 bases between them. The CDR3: CASNLDPVNTGELFF. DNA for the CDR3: TGTGCCAGCAATCTAGATCCCGTGAACACCGGGGAGCTGTTTTTT.

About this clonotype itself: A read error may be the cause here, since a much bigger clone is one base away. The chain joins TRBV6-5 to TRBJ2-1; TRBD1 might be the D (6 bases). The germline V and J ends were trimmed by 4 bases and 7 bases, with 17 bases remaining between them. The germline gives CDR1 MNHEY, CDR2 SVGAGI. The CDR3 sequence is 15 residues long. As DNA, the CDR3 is TGTGCCAGCAGTTTAGGGGTGGGACAAAAGAATGAGCAGTTCTTC. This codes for CASSLGVGQKNEQFF.

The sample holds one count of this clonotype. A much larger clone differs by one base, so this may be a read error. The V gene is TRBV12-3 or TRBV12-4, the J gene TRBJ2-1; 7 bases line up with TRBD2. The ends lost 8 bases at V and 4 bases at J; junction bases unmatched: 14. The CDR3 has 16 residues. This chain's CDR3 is CASAVSGGGTYNEQFF. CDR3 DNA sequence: TGTGCCAGCGCTGTATCGGGAGGAGGAACTTACAATGAGCAGTTCTTC.

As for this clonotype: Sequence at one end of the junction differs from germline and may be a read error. The CDR3 DNA reads TGTGCCGGCAGCCCACCGGGTGGAGGCACCGGGGAGCTGTTTTTT. This sequence encodes CAGSPPGGGTGELFF. The chain is built from TRBV12-3 or TRBV12-4 and TRBJ2-2, with D perhaps TRBD2 (5 bases). The CDR3 sequence is 15 residues long.

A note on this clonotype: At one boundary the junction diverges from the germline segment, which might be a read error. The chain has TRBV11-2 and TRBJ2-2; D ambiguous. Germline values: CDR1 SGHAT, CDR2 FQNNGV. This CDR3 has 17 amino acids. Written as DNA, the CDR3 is TGTGCAAGCAGCATAGGGCCATGGGGTCCTCTTACCGGGGAGCTGTTTTTT. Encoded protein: CASSIGPWGPLTGELFF. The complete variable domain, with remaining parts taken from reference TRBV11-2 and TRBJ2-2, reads EAGVAQSPRYKIIEKRQSVAFWCNPISGHATLYWYQQILGQGPKLLIQFQNNGVVDDSQLPKDRFSAERLKGVDSTLKIQPAKLEDSAVYLCASSIGPWGPLTGELFFGEGSRLTVL.

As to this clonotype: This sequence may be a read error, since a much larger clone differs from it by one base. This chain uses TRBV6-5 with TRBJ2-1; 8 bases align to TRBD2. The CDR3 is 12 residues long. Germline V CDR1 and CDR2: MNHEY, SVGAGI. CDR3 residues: CASTDGGLEQCF. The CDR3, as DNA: TGTGCCAGCACCGACGGGGGACTAGAGCAGTGCTTC.

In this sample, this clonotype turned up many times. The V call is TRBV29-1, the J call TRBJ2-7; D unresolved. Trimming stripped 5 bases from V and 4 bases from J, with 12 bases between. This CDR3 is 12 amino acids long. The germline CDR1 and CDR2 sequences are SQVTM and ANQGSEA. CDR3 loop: CSVQVGPYEQYF. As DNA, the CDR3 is TGCAGCGTTCAGGTAGGACCTTACGAGCAGTACTTC.

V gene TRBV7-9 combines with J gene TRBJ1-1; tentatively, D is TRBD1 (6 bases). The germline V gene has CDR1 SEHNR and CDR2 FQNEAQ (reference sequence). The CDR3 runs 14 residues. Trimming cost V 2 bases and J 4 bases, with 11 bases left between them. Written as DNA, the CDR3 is TGTGCCAGCAGCTTACAGGGGTCGAGCACTGAAGCTTTCTTT. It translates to CASSLQGSSTEAFF. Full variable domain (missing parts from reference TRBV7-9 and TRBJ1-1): DTGVSQNPRHKITKRGQNVTFRCDPISEHNRLYWYRQTLGQGPEFLTYFQNEAQLEKSRLLSDRFSAERPKGSFSTLEIQRTEQGDSAMYLCASSLQGSSTEAFFGQGTRLTVV.

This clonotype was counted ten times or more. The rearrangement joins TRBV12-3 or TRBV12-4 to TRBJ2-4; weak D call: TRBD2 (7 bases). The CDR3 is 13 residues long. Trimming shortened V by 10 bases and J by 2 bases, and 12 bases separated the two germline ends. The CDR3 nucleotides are TGTGCCACCGCGGGGGCAACCAAAAACATTCAGTACTTC. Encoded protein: CATAGATKNIQYF.

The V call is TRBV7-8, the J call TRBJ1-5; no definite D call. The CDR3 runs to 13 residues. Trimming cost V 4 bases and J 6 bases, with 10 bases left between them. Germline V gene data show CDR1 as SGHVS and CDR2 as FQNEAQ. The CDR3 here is CASSSDGGQPQHF. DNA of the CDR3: TGTGCCAGCAGCTCAGATGGAGGTCAGCCCCAGCATTTT.

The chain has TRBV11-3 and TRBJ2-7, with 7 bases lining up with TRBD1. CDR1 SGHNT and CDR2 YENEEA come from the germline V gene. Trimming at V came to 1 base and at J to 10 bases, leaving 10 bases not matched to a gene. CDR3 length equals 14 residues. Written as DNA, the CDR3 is TGTGCCAGCAGCTTAGGTGACAGGGAAGTCAACCAGTACTTC. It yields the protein CASSLGDREVNQYF.

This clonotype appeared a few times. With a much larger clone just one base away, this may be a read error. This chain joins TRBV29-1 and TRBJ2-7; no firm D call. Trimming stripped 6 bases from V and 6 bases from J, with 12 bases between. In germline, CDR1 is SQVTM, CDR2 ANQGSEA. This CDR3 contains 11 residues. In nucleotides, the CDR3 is TGCAGCGTCCGTACAGAGTTCGAGCAGTACTTC. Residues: CSVRTEFEQYF.

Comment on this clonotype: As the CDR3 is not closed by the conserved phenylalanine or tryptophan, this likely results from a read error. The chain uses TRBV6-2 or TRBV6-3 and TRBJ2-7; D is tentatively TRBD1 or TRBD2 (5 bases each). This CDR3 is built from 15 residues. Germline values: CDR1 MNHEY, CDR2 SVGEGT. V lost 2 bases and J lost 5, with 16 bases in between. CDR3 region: CASSYPRGLGHEQYI. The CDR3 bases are TGTGCCAGCAGTTACCCCCGGGGCCTGGGGCACGAGCAGTACATC.

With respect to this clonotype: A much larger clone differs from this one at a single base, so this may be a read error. CDR3 in DNA: TGTGCCAGCAACCAAACCGCGGGGCATACGGATACGCAGTATTTT. Translation gives CASNQTAGHTDTQYF. The chain couples TRBV4-2 to TRBJ2-3, with D possibly TRBD2 on 6 matching bases. The length of the CDR3 is 15 residues. CDR1 is LGHNA and CDR2 is YNFKEQ in the germline V gene.

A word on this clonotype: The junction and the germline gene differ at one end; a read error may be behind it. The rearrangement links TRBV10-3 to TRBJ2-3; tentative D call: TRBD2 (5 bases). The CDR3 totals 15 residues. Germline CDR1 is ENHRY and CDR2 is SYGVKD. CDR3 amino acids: CAISGQSGSIDTQYF. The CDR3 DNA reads TGTGCCATCAGTGGGCAGAGCGGTAGCATAGATACGCAGTATTTT.

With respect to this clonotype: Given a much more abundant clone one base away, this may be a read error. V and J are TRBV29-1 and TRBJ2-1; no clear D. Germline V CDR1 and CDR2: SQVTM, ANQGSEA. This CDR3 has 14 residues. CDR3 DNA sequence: TGCAGCGTTGAAGATCCCCGCCCTGCGAATGAGCAGTCCTTC. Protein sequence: CSVEDPRPANEQSF.

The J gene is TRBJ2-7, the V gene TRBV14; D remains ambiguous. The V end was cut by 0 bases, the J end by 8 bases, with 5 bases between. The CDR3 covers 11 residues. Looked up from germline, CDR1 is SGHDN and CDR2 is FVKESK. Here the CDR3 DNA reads TGTGCCAGCAGCCAAGACGGCAAGCAGTACTTC. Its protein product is CASSQDGKQYF.